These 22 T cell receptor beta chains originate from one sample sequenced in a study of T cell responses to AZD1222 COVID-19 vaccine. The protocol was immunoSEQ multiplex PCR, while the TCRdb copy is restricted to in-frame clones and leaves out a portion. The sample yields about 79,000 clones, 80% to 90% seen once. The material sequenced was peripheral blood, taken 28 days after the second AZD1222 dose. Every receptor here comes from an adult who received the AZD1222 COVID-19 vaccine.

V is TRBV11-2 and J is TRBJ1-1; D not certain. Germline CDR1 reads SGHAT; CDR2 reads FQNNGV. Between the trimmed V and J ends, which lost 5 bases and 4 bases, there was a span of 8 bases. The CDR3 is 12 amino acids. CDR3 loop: CASSLGITEAFF. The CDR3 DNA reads TGTGCCAGCAGCCTCGGGATCACTGAAGCTTTCTTT.

The CDR3 reads CASSQVARLQGAYEQYF. The CDR3 coding sequence is TGCGCCAGCAGCCAAGTTGCGCGACTCCAGGGTGCCTACGAGCAGTACTTC. V is TRBV4-3 and J is TRBJ2-7; maybe TRBD1 (5 bases). The CDR3 contains 17 residues. In germline, CDR1 is LGHNA, CDR2 YSLEER. Trimming stripped 1 base from V and 2 bases from J, with 18 bases between.

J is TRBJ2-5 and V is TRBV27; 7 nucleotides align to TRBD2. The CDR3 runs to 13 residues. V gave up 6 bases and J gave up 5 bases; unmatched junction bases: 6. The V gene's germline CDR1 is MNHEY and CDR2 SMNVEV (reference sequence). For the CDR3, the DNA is TGTGCCAGCAGCCTAGTCGGGAGGGAGACCCAGTACTTC. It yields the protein CASSLVGRETQYF.

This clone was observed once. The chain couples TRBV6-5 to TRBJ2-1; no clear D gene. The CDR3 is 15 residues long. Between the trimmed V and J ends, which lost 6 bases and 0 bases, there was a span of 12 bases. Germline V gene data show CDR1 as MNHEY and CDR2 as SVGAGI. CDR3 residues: CASRPDLSSYNEQFF. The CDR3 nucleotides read TGTGCCAGCAGACCTGACTTAAGCTCCTACAATGAGCAGTTCTTC.

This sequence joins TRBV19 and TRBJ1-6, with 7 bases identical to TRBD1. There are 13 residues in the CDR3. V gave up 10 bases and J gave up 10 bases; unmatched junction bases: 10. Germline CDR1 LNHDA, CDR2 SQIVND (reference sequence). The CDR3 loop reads CATRDSERSPLHF. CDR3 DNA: TGTGCCACCCGGGACAGCGAGAGGTCACCCCTCCACTTT.

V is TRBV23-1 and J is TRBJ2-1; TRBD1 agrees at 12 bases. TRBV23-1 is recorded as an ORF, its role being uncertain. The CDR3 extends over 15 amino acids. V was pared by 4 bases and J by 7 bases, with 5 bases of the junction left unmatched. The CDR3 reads CASSLGTGGPNEQFF. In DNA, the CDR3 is TGCGCCAGCAGTCTAGGGACAGGGGGCCCGAATGAGCAGTTCTTC.

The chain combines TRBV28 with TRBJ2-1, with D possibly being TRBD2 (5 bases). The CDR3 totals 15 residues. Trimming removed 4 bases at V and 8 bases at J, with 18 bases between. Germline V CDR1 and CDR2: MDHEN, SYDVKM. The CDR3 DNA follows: TGTGCCAGCAGTTCCGCCGGGGTCGGTGTCGATGAGCAGTTCTTC. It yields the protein CASSSAGVGVDEQFF.

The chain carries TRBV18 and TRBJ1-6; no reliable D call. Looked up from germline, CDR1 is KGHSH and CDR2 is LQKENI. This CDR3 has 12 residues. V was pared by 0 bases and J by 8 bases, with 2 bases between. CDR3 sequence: CASSPPDSPLHF. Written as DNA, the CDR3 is TGTGCCAGCTCACCACCGGATTCACCCCTCCACTTT. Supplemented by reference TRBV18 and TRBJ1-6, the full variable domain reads NAGVMQNPRHLVRRRGQEARLRCSPMKGHSHVYWYRQLPEEGLKFMVYLQKENIIDESGMPKERFSAEFPKEGPSILRIQQVVRGDSAAYFCASSPPDSPLHFGNGTRLTVT.

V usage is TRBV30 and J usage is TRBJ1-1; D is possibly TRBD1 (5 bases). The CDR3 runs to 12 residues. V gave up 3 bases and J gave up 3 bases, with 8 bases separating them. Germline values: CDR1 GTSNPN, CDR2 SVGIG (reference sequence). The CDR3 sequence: CAWRGGHTEAFF. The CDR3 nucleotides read TGTGCCTGGAGGGGGGGTCACACTGAAGCTTTCTTT. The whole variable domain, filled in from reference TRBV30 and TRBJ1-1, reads SQTIHQWPATLVQPVGSPLSLECTVEGTSNPNLYWYRQAAGRGLQLLFYSVGIGQISSEVPQNLSASRPQDRQFILSSKKLLLSDSGFYLCAWRGGHTEAFFGQGTRLTVV.

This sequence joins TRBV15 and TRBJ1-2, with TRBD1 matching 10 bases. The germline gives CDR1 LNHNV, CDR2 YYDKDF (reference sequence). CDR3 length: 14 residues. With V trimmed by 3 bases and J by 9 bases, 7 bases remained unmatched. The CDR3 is CATSSLTGGDSYTF. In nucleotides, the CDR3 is TGTGCCACCAGCAGCTTGACAGGGGGCGACAGCTACACCTTC.

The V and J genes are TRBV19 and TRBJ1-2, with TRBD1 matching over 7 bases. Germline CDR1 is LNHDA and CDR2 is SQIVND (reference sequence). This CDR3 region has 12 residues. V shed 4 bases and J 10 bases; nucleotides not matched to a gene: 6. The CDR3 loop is CASSNEDRPYTF. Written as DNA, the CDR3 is TGTGCCAGTAGTAATGAGGACAGGCCCTACACCTTC.

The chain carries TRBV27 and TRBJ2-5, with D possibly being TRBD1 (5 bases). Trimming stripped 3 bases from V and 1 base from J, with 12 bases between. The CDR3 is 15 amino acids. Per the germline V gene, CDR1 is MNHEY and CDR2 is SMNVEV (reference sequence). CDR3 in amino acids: CASSFRGRPQETQYF. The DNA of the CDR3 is TGTGCCAGCAGTTTTAGGGGCAGGCCCCAAGAGACCCAGTACTTC.

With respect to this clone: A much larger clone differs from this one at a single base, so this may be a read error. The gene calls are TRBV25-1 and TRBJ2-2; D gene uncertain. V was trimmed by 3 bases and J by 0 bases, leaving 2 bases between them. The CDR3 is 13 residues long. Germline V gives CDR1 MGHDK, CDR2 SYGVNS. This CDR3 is CASSDANTGELFF. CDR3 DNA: TGTGCCAGCAGTGACGCGAACACCGGGGAGCTGTTTTTT.

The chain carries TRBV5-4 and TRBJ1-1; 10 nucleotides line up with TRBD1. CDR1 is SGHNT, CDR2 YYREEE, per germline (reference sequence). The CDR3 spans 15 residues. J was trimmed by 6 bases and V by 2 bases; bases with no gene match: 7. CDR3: CASSLDGTGAPEAFF. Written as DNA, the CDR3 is TGTGCCAGCAGCTTAGACGGGACAGGGGCACCTGAAGCTTTCTTT.

The CDR3 is CATSREAPASPLHF. CDR3 in DNA: TGTGCCACCAGCAGAGAGGCACCCGCCTCACCCCTCCACTTT. The chain recombines TRBV15 with TRBJ1-6; D is ambiguous. Germline V lookup: CDR1 LNHNV, CDR2 YYDKDF (reference sequence). The V and J ends lost 0 bases and 10 bases respectively, with 10 bases between them. This CDR3 is 14 amino acids long.

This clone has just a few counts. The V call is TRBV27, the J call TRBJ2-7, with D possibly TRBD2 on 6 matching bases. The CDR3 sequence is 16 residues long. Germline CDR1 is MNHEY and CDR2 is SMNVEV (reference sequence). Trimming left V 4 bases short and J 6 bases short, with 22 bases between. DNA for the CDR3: TGTGCCAGCAGTTCCATACTAGCTTGGTCCCGTCCCGAGCAGTACTTC. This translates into CASSSILAWSRPEQYF.

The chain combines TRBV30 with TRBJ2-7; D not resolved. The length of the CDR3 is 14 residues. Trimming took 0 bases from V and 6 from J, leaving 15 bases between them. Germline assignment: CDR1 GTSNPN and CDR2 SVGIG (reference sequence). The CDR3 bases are TGTGCCTGGAGTGTACTGAGTCGCCTCGGCGAGCAGTACTTC. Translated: CAWSVLSRLGEQYF.

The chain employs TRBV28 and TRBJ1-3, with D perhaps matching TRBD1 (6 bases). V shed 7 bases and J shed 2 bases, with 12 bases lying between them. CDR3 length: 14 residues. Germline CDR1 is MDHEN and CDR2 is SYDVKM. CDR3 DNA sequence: TGTGCCAGCACCAACCCAGGGGCTGGAAACACCATATATTTT. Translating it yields CASTNPGAGNTIYF. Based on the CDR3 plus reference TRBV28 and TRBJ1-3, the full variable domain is DVKVTQSSRYLVKRTGEKVFLECVQDMDHENMFWYRQDPGLGLRLIYFSYDVKMKEKGDIPEGYSVSREKKERFSLILESASTNQTSMYLCASTNPGAGNTIYFGEGSWLTVV.

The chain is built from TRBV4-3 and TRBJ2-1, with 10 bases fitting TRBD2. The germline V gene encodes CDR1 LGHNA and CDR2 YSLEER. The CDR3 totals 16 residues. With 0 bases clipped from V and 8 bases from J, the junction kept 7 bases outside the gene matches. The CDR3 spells CASSQDLAGDIDEQFF. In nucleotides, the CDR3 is TGCGCCAGCAGCCAAGACCTAGCGGGAGATATCGATGAGCAGTTCTTC.

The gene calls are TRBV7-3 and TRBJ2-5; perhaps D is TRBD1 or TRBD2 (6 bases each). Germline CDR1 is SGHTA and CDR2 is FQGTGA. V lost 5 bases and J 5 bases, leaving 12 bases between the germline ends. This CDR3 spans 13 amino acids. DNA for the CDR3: TGTGCCAGCAGCCGGGGGCAAGGTGAGACCCAGTACTTC. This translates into CASSRGQGETQYF.

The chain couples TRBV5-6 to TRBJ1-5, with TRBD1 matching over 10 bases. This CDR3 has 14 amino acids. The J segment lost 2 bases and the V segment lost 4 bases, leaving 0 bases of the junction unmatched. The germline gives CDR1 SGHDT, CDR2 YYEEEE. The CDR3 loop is CASSGQGGNQPQHF. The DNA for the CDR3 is TGTGCCAGCAGCGGACAGGGGGGCAATCAGCCCCAGCATTTT.

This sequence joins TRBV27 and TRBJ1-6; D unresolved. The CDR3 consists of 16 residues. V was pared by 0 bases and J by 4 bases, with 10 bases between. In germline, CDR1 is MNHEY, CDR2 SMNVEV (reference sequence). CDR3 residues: CASSLSNGGYNSPLHF. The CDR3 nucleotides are TGTGCCAGCAGTTTATCTAATGGAGGATATAATTCACCCCTCCACTTT.